The 23 T cell receptor beta chains given below trace back to one sample, sequenced in a study of regulatory T cells in long-lasting Graves disease. The TCR beta library used iRepertoire HTBI primers with Arm-PCR amplification of CDR3. One entry per CDR3 protein, called by TCRdb with MiXCR from the multiplex PCR reads. Here the sample spans around 400,000 distinct CDR3 sequences, roughly a sixth being singletons. Stated time point: newly diagnosed GD, antithyroid drugs for less than 3 months. Preparation of the TCR library used RNA extracted from PBMCs. Here the sequenced sample was peripheral blood mononuclear cells (PBMCs), taken at new diagnosis, from a patient treated with antithyroid drugs. These receptors all stem from a female donor with Graves disease.

Comments on this clonotype: The CDR3 does not close with the conserved phenylalanine or tryptophan, likely indicating a read error. The gene calls are TRBV4-1 and TRBJ1-6, with a possible D match to TRBD1 (5 bases). The V end lost 1 base, the J end lost 6 bases, and 10 bases lay between the germline ends. This CDR3 spans 15 amino acids. Germline values: CDR1 MGHRA, CDR2 YSYEKL. The CDR3 loop is CASSQVGDVNSPLHL. The DNA of the CDR3 is TGCGCCAGCAGCCAAGTGGGGGACGTTAATTCACCCCTCCACTTA.

This clonotype appeared a few times. The rearrangement uses TRBV5-8 and TRBJ1-2, with TRBD1 identical over 7 bases. Germline V gene data show CDR1 as SGHTS and CDR2 as YDEGEE. The V segment lost 4 bases and the J segment 7 bases; nucleotides outside the gene matches: 10. The CDR3 spans 14 residues. The CDR3 protein is CASSLLAEGAGYTF. The CDR3, as DNA: TGTGCCAGCAGCCTCCTCGCGGAGGGGGCTGGCTACACCTTC.

This clonotype was seen at least ten times. The rearrangement joins TRBV25-1 to TRBJ1-1, with D possibly matching TRBD1 (5 bases). Germline V lookup: CDR1 MGHDK, CDR2 SYGVNS. This CDR3 is built from 13 residues. The V gene lost 0 bases and the J gene lost 11 bases, with 13 bases spanning the gap. The CDR3 protein is CASSEYVAEGAFF. CDR3 DNA: TGTGCCAGCAGTGAATATGTCGCCGAGGGGGCTTTCTTT. The variable domain in full, with the rest retrieved from reference TRBV25-1 and TRBJ1-1, is EADIYQTPRYLVIGTGKKITLECSQTMGHDKMYWYQQDPGMELHLIHYSYGVNSTEKGDLSSESTVSRIRTEHFPLTLESARPSHTSQYLCASSEYVAEGAFFGQGTRLTVV.

This clonotype was picked up a small number of times. CDR3 in DNA: TGCAGTGCTGGTATGTCGCACCGGAGCACAGATACGCAGTATTTT. Translating it yields CSAGMSHRSTDTQYF. The chain carries TRBV20-1 and TRBJ2-3; no clear D. The CDR3 extends over 15 amino acids. Per germline, CDR1 DFQATT and CDR2 SNEGSKA (reference sequence). V was pared by 5 bases and J by 0 bases, with 15 bases between.

The table lists this clonotype with many counts. CDR3 in DNA: TGTGCCAGCAGCCTCCCTGGCGGTGAAAAACTGTTTTTT. As protein: CASSLPGGEKLFF. The genes are TRBV6-1 and TRBJ1-4; D gene ambiguous. Trimming cost V 6 bases and J 7 bases, with 12 bases left between them. Germline V CDR1 and CDR2: MNHNS, SASEGT. This CDR3 comprises 13 residues.

V gene TRBV7-2 combines with J gene TRBJ1-2, with 8 positions matching TRBD1. The germline V gene has CDR1 SGHTA and CDR2 FQGNSA. Unmatched junction bases numbered 4, after V lost 6 bases and J lost 4 bases. The CDR3 runs 13 residues. The CDR3 nucleotides are TGTGCCAGCAGTATGGACAGGGTCTATGGCTACACCTTC. This sequence encodes CASSMDRVYGYTF.

At least ten counts were recorded for this clonotype. The genes are TRBV3-1 and TRBJ1-1; D unresolved. CDR3 length: 13 residues. In germline, CDR1 is LGHDT, CDR2 YNNKEL (reference sequence). The V and J ends lost 6 bases and 1 base respectively, with 9 bases between them. The CDR3: CASSLYTNTEAFF. For the CDR3, the DNA is TGTGCCAGCAGTCTATACACGAACACTGAAGCTTTCTTT.

This clonotype occurred many times. The rearrangement links TRBV2 to TRBJ2-3; 12 bases match TRBD2. The CDR3 has 16 residues. V lost 6 bases and J lost 0; bases outside the gene matches: 4. CDR1 SNHLY and CDR2 FYNNEI come from the germline V gene. The CDR3 loop reads CASRNGLAGSTDTQYF. The CDR3 DNA reads TGTGCCAGCAGGAACGGACTAGCGGGAAGCACAGATACGCAGTATTTT.

This clonotype has just a few counts. V is TRBV24-1 and J is TRBJ2-1, with 12 nucleotides matching TRBD2. This CDR3 contains 18 residues. V was pared by 4 bases and J by 4 bases, with 10 bases of the junction left unmatched. Looked up from germline, CDR1 is KGHDR and CDR2 is SFDVKD. The CDR3 DNA sequence: TGTGCCACCAGTGACCCGACAAGGACTAGCGGGGAATACAATGAGCAGTTCTTC. It yields the protein CATSDPTRTSGEYNEQFF.

This clonotype showed up many times. The chain carries TRBV12-3 or TRBV12-4 and TRBJ1-2; maybe TRBD1 (6 bases). V lost 6 bases and J lost 4, with 21 bases in between. CDR3 length equals 16 residues. The CDR3 region is CASRPHRQARGYGYTF. Here the CDR3 DNA reads TGTGCCAGCAGACCTCATAGACAGGCTCGGGGCTATGGCTACACCTTC.

This clonotype was detected a few times. The chain combines TRBV28 with TRBJ1-4, with D unresolved. V was pared by 6 bases and J by 12 bases, with 17 bases between. The length of the CDR3 is 13 residues. Germline assignment: CDR1 MDHEN and CDR2 SYDVKM. The CDR3 sequence: CASRITGQTQLFF. In DNA, the CDR3 is TGTGCCAGCAGAATCACCGGGCAGACGCAACTGTTTTTT.

This clonotype was counted many times. This CDR3 reads CSVELSESTGELFF. The CDR3 DNA sequence: TGCAGCGTTGAGTTGTCGGAGTCGACCGGGGAGCTGTTTTTT. The chain carries TRBV29-1 and TRBJ2-2; D ambiguous. Trimming removed 3 bases from V and 5 bases from J, with 13 bases in between. Per the germline V gene, CDR1 is SQVTM and CDR2 is ANQGSEA. This CDR3 has 14 amino acids.

This clonotype was counted ten times or more. The chain employs TRBV12-3 or TRBV12-4 and TRBJ1-1; the D gene is possibly TRBD1 (5 bases). V was clipped by 6 bases and J by 6 bases, with 14 bases between them. The CDR3 contains 13 residues. CDR3 sequence reads: CASSGGLDSEAFF. The CDR3 DNA is TGTGCCAGCAGCGGGGGGTTGGACTCTGAAGCTTTCTTT.

This clonotype was seen ten or more times. The V gene is TRBV7-9, the J gene TRBJ2-5, with TRBD1 as a possible D gene (6 bases). The CDR3 covers 15 residues. Germline V lookup: CDR1 SEHNR, CDR2 FQNEAQ (reference sequence). V was trimmed by 2 bases and J by 3 bases, leaving 13 bases between them. CDR3 sequence (DNA): TGTGCCAGCAGCTTATTAGCAGGGGCGAAAGAGACCCAGTACTTC. Protein: CASSLLAGAKETQYF.

The chain recombines TRBV6-1 with TRBJ2-3; D may be TRBD2 (6 bases). The CDR3 runs to 16 residues. Germline CDR1 MNHNS, CDR2 SASEGT. V was cut by 3 bases and J by 1 base, with 14 bases left in between. Here the CDR3 reads CASSDWGGKGTDTQYF. The CDR3 DNA follows: TGTGCCAGCAGTGACTGGGGAGGAAAGGGCACAGATACGCAGTATTTT.

This clonotype has at least ten counts. V is TRBV12-3 or TRBV12-4 and J is TRBJ2-7; D remains unclear. V lost 5 bases, J lost 0 bases, and 8 bases lay in between. The CDR3 is made up of 13 amino acids. The CDR3 nucleotides are TGTGCCAGCAGTCGCCCCCTCTCCTACGAGCAGTACTTC. Amino acids: CASSRPLSYEQYF.

This clonotype has a count of ten or more. The chain links TRBV28 to TRBJ1-1; a weak D match, TRBD1 (6 bases). The CDR3 has 12 residues. V was shortened by 10 bases and J by 1 base, with 10 bases between the two germline ends. Germline CDR1 and CDR2: MDHEN and SYDVKM. CDR3 in DNA: TGTGCCATACTACAGGGGAACACTGAAGCTTTCTTT. It yields the protein CAILQGNTEAFF.

This clonotype turned up a few times. V and J are TRBV12-3 or TRBV12-4 and TRBJ1-4; D is ambiguous. This CDR3 region has 15 residues. The ends were cut back, 5 bases at V and 6 bases at J, with 16 bases in the middle. The CDR3 coding sequence is TGTGCCAGCAGTCTCCGGGAGGGCGCGTATGAAAAACTGTTTTTT. Translation gives CASSLREGAYEKLFF.

This clonotype was observed at least ten times. V gene TRBV3-1 combines with J gene TRBJ2-3; 9 positions match TRBD2. Germline V gives CDR1 LGHDT, CDR2 YNNKEL (reference sequence). This CDR3 region has 17 residues. After removal of 4 bases from V and 3 bases from J, the junction contained 11 bases not matched to a gene. The CDR3 loop is CASSRFSGGEETDTQYF. In DNA, the CDR3 is TGTGCCAGCAGCCGATTTAGCGGGGGCGAAGAAACAGATACGCAGTATTTT.

With regard to this clonotype: A read error may be the cause here, since a much bigger clone is one base away. J is TRBJ2-5 and V is TRBV6-2 or TRBV6-3; 11 nucleotides agree with TRBD2. This CDR3 has 15 residues. Germline V gives CDR1 MNHEY, CDR2 SVGEGT. The CDR3 DNA is TGTGTCAGCAGTTACAGCACTAGCGGGAGAGAGACCCAGTACTTC. It is translated as CVSSYSTSGRETQYF.

This clonotype came up once. This CDR3 is missing its conserved last phenylalanine or tryptophan, likely due to a read error. The rearrangement uses TRBV12-3 or TRBV12-4 and TRBJ2-5, with TRBD2 matching 10 bases. The CDR3 covers 15 residues. The ends lost 5 bases at V and 4 bases at J; junction bases unmatched: 7. CDR3 in DNA: TGTGCCAGCAGTCGGAGCGGGGGGGCAGGAGAGACCCAGTACTCC. Its translation: CASSRSGGAGETQYS.

The sample holds many counts of this clonotype. CDR3 in amino acids: CASSLDIGGNYGYTF. The CDR3 DNA is TGTGCCAGCAGCTTGGATATAGGCGGTAACTATGGCTACACCTTC. V is TRBV5-6 and J is TRBJ1-2; D is unclear. The germline V and J ends were trimmed by 0 bases and 1 base, with 10 bases remaining between them. The length of the CDR3 is 15 residues. Per the germline V gene, CDR1 is SGHDT and CDR2 is YYEEEE.

This clonotype was picked up many times. The gene calls are TRBV7-2 and TRBJ2-7, with 7 nucleotides matching TRBD1. This CDR3 has 14 residues. CDR1 SGHTA and CDR2 FQGNSA come from the germline V gene. Trimming took 8 bases from V and 2 from J; bases not matched to a gene: 9. DNA for the CDR3: TGTGCCAGCCAACCCGGGACAGTTACCTACGAGCAGTACTTC. Translated, it gives CASQPGTVTYEQYF. The full variable domain, rest sourced from reference TRBV7-2 and TRBJ2-7, is GAGVSQSPSNKVTEKGKDVELRCDPISGHTALYWYRQSLGQGLEFLIYFQGNSAPDKSGLPSDRFSAERTGGSVSTLTIQRTQQEDSAVYLCASQPGTVTYEQYFGPGTRLTVT.